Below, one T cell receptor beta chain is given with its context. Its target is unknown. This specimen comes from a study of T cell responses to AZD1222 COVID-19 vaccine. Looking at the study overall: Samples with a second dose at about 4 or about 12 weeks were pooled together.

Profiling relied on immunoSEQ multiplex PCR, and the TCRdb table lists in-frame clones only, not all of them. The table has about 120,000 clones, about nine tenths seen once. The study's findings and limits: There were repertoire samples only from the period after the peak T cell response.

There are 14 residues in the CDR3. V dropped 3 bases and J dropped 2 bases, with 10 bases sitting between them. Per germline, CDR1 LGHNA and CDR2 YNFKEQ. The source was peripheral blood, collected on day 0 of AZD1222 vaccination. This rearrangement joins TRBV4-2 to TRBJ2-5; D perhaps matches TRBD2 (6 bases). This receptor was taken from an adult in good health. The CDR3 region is CASSHPGGQETQYF. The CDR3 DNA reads TGTGCCAGCAGCCACCCCGGGGGACAAGAGACCCAGTACTTC.